One and the same sample provided the 8 T cell receptor beta chains below, sequenced in a study of cytomegalovirus exposure and HLA in healthy donors. The study ran its PCR with 60 Vbeta and 13 Jbeta primers. The assay was immunoSEQ multiplex PCR, and TCRdb's table has in-frame clones only and misses some. This table holds around 100,000 clones, around 85% found once. Material for sequencing was PBMCs. These receptors came from a man under 40 in good health and CMV-seronegative.

In its sample, this clone was seen once. Written as DNA, the CDR3 is TGCGCCAGCAGCCCGGCCGGGGAGCCCGCAGATACGCAGTATTTT. Translated, it gives CASSPAGEPADTQYF. The rearrangement links TRBV5-1 to TRBJ2-3, with a weak D call TRBD2 (5 bases). The CDR3 totals 15 residues. Between the trimmed V and J ends, which lost 4 bases and 4 bases, there was a span of 16 bases. Germline lookup yields CDR1 SGHRS and CDR2 YFSETQ.

This clone appeared once. V gene TRBV20-1 combines with J gene TRBJ2-5, with D hard to call. The CDR3 is made up of 10 amino acids. Germline CDR1 and CDR2: DFQATT and SNEGSKA (reference sequence). V lost 5 bases and J lost 3, with 4 bases in between. CDR3 sequence: CSAQEETQYF. The CDR3 region has the DNA TGCAGTGCTCAGGAAGAGACCCAGTACTTC.

The chain employs TRBV6-4 and TRBJ2-3, with 7 bases identical to TRBD1. The V gene's germline CDR1 is MRHNA and CDR2 SNTAGT. This CDR3 spans 14 amino acids. The V and J ends lost 3 bases and 1 base, in that order; junction bases with no gene match: 1. CDR3 nucleotides: TGTGCCAGCAGTGAAACAGGGGGCACAGATACGCAGTATTTT. This gives the protein CASSETGGTDTQYF.

The genes are TRBV11-2 and TRBJ2-3, with TRBD2 matching 9 bases. V lost 5 bases, J lost 7 bases, and 16 bases stayed unmatched. The CDR3 is 17 residues long. Germline lookup yields CDR1 SGHAT and CDR2 FQNNGV. The CDR3 loop is CASSPSSGSRAVNTQYF. Here the CDR3 DNA reads TGTGCCAGCAGCCCCAGTAGCGGGAGCCGCGCTGTGAATACGCAGTATTTT.

The gene calls are TRBV4-3 and TRBJ1-1, with D unclear. Looked up from germline, CDR1 is LGHNA and CDR2 is YSLEER. V was shortened by 1 base and J by 11 bases, with 14 bases between the two germline ends. There are 13 residues in the CDR3. In nucleotides, the CDR3 is TGCGCCAGCAGCCAAGGTACGGGTTCTGGGGCTTTCTTT. This encodes CASSQGTGSGAFF.

J is TRBJ2-3 and V is TRBV10-3, with 7 bases fitting TRBD2. This CDR3 has 13 amino acids. The V gene end was trimmed by 10 bases and the J gene end by 2 bases; junction bases not matched to a gene: 6. Germline CDR1 reads ENHRY; CDR2 reads SYGVKD. CDR3 sequence: CATSSGATDTQYF. The DNA of the CDR3 is TGTGCCACCTCCAGCGGGGCCACAGATACGCAGTATTTT.

The V call is TRBV6-5, the J call TRBJ1-2; 7 bases map to TRBD1. Germline loops: CDR1 MNHEY, CDR2 SVGAGI. V gave up 6 bases and J gave up 9 bases; unmatched junction bases: 10. The length of the CDR3 is 13 residues. CDR3 protein: CASRGQGGLSYTF. CDR3 DNA: TGTGCCAGCAGAGGGCAGGGGGGTTTGAGCTACACCTTC.

The V call is TRBV9, the J call TRBJ2-7, with 14 bases lining up with TRBD2. J gave up 3 bases and V 3 bases, and 8 bases lay outside the gene matches. The germline V gene has CDR1 SGDLS and CDR2 YYNGEE. The CDR3 extends over 17 amino acids. The CDR3 DNA reads as TGTGCCAGCAGCGCCGGGACTAGCGGGAGAATGGACTACGAGCAGTACTTC. It specifies CASSAGTSGRMDYEQYF.